A single sample gave rise to the 10 T cell receptor beta chains below, sequenced in a study of cytomegalovirus exposure and HLA in healthy donors. With 60 Vbeta and 13 Jbeta primers, the PCR was carried out. Data came from immunoSEQ multiplex PCR; TCRdb stores just in-frame clones and leaves some out. The sample lists some 50,000 clones, around three quarters occurring once. The sample comprised PBMCs. Receptors were obtained from a woman aged 45-65 years in good health and CMV-seropositive.

The genes are TRBV13 and TRBJ2-7, with 11 bases matching TRBD2. The CDR3 spans 17 residues. The V gene's germline CDR1 is PRHDT and CDR2 FYEKMQ (reference sequence). Trimming at V came to 5 bases and at J to 0 bases, leaving 9 bases not matched to a gene. CDR3 coding DNA: TGTGCCAGCAGCACGGGGACTAGCGGAGGGAACTCCTACGAGCAGTACTTC. Protein sequence: CASSTGTSGGNSYEQYF.

The J gene is TRBJ2-5, the V gene TRBV29-1; 10 bases are a match to TRBD1. The germline CDR1 and CDR2 sequences are SQVTM and ANQGSEA. This CDR3 has 12 residues. J was trimmed by 7 bases and V by 1 base; bases with no gene match: 0. The DNA for the CDR3 is TGCAGCGTTGAAGGGGACAGGGGGACCCAGTACTTC. This gives the protein CSVEGDRGTQYF.

CDR3 protein: CASSEYGPNTGELFF. Written as DNA, the CDR3 is TGTGCCAGCAGTGAATACGGTCCGAACACCGGGGAGCTGTTTTTT. The V call is TRBV6-1, the J call TRBJ2-2; D remains ambiguous. The CDR3 is made up of 15 amino acids. V was pared by 2 bases and J by 0 bases, with 7 bases between. Germline V gives CDR1 MNHNS, CDR2 SASEGT.

The rearrangement links TRBV19 to TRBJ2-1; 7 nucleotides align to TRBD1. The CDR3 extends over 15 amino acids. V was clipped by 3 bases and J by 3 bases; unmatched bases: 5. CDR1 is LNHDA, CDR2 SQIVND, per germline (reference sequence). The CDR3 DNA sequence: TGTGCCAGTAGTATCGGGGACAGTGTCTACAATGAGCAGTTCTTC. It encodes CASSIGDSVYNEQFF.

The chain has TRBV6-1 and TRBJ2-7; D is perhaps TRBD2 (6 bases). The CDR3 length is 12 residues. Looked up from germline, CDR1 is MNHNS and CDR2 is SASEGT. Trimming shortened V by 11 bases and J by 7 bases, and 18 bases separated the two germline ends. The CDR3: CAGSQGLREQYF. The CDR3 nucleotides read TGTGCCGGATCCCAGGGACTGAGGGAGCAGTACTTC.

The rearrangement links TRBV7-2 to TRBJ2-7, with 8 bases identical to TRBD2. CDR3 length: 13 residues. Germline CDR1 is SGHTA and CDR2 is FQGNSA. V was pared by 6 bases and J by 2 bases, with 3 bases of the junction left unmatched. In DNA form, the CDR3 reads TGTGCCAGCAGGACGGGAGGGGCCTACGAGCAGTACTTC. Residues: CASRTGGAYEQYF.

This CDR3 reads CASSPIRQGVVTEAFF. DNA for the CDR3: TGTGCCAGCAGTCCCATTAGACAGGGAGTAGTCACTGAAGCTTTCTTT. This chain links TRBV27 with TRBJ1-1; 7 nucleotides line up with TRBD1. Germline V lookup: CDR1 MNHEY, CDR2 SMNVEV (reference sequence). The CDR3 is 16 amino acids. Losses at the gene ends were 5 bases for V and 4 bases for J; bases not matched to a gene: 13.

The chain uses TRBV2 and TRBJ1-1; maybe TRBD1 (6 bases). The CDR3 has 14 residues. Germline loops: CDR1 SNHLY, CDR2 FYNNEI. With 7 bases removed from V and 4 bases from J, the gap between germline ends came to 16 bases. The CDR3 DNA sequence: TGTGCCAGCAACAGACAGGTTACCCCCACTGAAGCTTTCTTT. The encoded protein is CASNRQVTPTEAFF.

This rearrangement joins TRBV27 to TRBJ2-7, with 7 bases that match TRBD2. J was trimmed by 2 bases and V by 3 bases; bases with no gene match: 19. Germline values: CDR1 MNHEY, CDR2 SMNVEV (reference sequence). The CDR3 extends over 19 amino acids. Here the CDR3 DNA reads TGTGCCAGCAGTTTCTATCCCCCCGGCCAGGCGGGGGTACCCTACGAGCAGTACTTC. This codes for CASSFYPPGQAGVPYEQYF.

The rearrangement uses TRBV9 and TRBJ2-7; 10 bases map to TRBD1. Germline CDR1 and CDR2: SGDLS and YYNGEE. The V segment lost 7 bases and the J segment 2 bases; nucleotides outside the gene matches: 3. The CDR3 is 13 amino acids. CDR3 in DNA: TGTGCCAGCGGGACAGGGGTCGCCTACGAGCAGTACTTC. Its translation is CASGTGVAYEQYF.